This TCR delta chain originates from a study of gamma-delta T cells after stem cell transplantation. TCRdb re-processed the RT-PCR reads using CATT. Altogether about 2,000 delta-chain clones are present, approximately 13% being singletons, with the ten largest covering about 30%. The receptor's source is a human donor. It is not recorded whose cells these are; they may come from a transplant donor. Sequencing used gamma-delta T cells.

The CDR3 sequence: CACDTVGDADKLIF. The CDR3 DNA reads as TGTGCCTGTGACACTGTCGGCGACGCCGATAAACTCATCTTT. The V call is TRDV2, the J call TRDJ1, with D uncertain. V lost 1 base and J 3 bases, leaving 11 bases between the germline ends. The CDR3 runs 14 residues. The germline CDR1 and CDR2 sequences are GEAIGNYY and EKD.